Below, 21 T cell receptor beta chains from the same sample are listed, as sequenced in a study of blood T cell repertoires in COVID-19. The method was immunoSEQ multiplex PCR; TCRdb's version includes in-frame clones alone and lacks a portion of them. In the table there are some 120,000 clones, about nine tenths of which are singletons. The sample comprised peripheral blood. The receptors shown here come from a human donor with active COVID-19. The donor label of this sample is uncertain.

V and J are TRBV9 and TRBJ2-5; 9 nucleotides line up with TRBD1. Trimming at V came to 4 bases and at J to 5 bases, leaving 9 bases not matched to a gene. In germline, CDR1 is SGDLS, CDR2 YYNGEE. The CDR3 covers 15 residues. CDR3 sequence (DNA): TGTGCCAGCAGCCCGGGACAGGGCGGCGGGGAGACCCAGTACTTC. Translation: CASSPGQGGGETQYF.

The chain combines TRBV28 with TRBJ2-5, with TRBD1 matching 11 bases. Germline CDR1 is MDHEN and CDR2 is SYDVKM. CDR3 length: 14 residues. V was pared by 8 bases and J by 5 bases, with 7 bases of the junction left unmatched. CDR3 sequence (DNA): TGTGCCAGCGCCGGGACAGGGGGACTCGAGACCCAGTACTTC. This gives the protein CASAGTGGLETQYF.

V gene TRBV7-9 combines with J gene TRBJ1-5; TRBD1 aligns across 7 bases. CDR3 length equals 13 residues. The germline gives CDR1 SEHNR, CDR2 FQNEAQ (reference sequence). The V and J ends lost 5 bases and 6 bases, in that order; junction bases with no gene match: 4. CDR3 residues: CASSPDRVQPQHF. The CDR3 DNA sequence: TGTGCCAGCAGCCCTGACAGGGTTCAGCCCCAGCATTTT.

The chain uses TRBV6-6 and TRBJ1-5, with TRBD1 as a possible D gene (5 bases). Germline V gene data show CDR1 as MNHNY and CDR2 as SVGAGI (reference sequence). Between the trimmed V and J ends, which lost 3 bases and 6 bases, there was a span of 15 bases. This CDR3 has 15 amino acids. CDR3 protein: CASSYGQGLSQPQHF. The CDR3 bases are TGTGCCAGCAGTTATGGGCAGGGATTGAGTCAGCCCCAGCATTTT.

The genes are TRBV7-2 and TRBJ1-5, with D possibly matching TRBD1 (5 bases). The germline V and J ends were trimmed by 1 base and 9 bases, with 16 bases remaining between them. Germline V lookup: CDR1 SGHTA, CDR2 FQGNSA. This CDR3 comprises 15 residues. Here the CDR3 reads CASSLVGQGQMPQHF. For the CDR3, the DNA is TGTGCCAGCAGCTTAGTAGGGCAGGGTCAGATGCCCCAGCATTTT.

This sequence joins TRBV6-6 and TRBJ2-7; 7 nucleotides agree with TRBD1. The CDR3 runs to 15 residues. V lost 2 bases and J lost 7; bases outside the gene matches: 11. Germline CDR1 and CDR2: MNHNY and SVGAGI (reference sequence). The CDR3 sequence is CASSYGTATLREQYF. The CDR3 DNA reads as TGTGCCAGCAGTTACGGGACAGCTACCTTACGGGAGCAGTACTTC.

V and J are TRBV7-9 and TRBJ1-1; 11 positions agree with TRBD1. This CDR3 has 16 amino acids. The V and J ends lost 5 bases and 4 bases, in that order; junction bases with no gene match: 9. Germline-derived CDR1 and CDR2 are SEHNR and FQNEAQ (reference sequence). The CDR3 DNA is TGTGCCAGCAGCCCCGGGACAGGGGGAGTCGGCACTGAAGCTTTCTTT. Translation gives CASSPGTGGVGTEAFF.

The chain recombines TRBV6-5 with TRBJ1-6; no reliable D call. V lost 7 bases and J lost 4, with 14 bases in between. This CDR3 has 15 amino acids. Germline V lookup: CDR1 MNHEY, CDR2 SVGAGI. The DNA for the CDR3 is TGTGCCAGCACTCAGACAAGACCTTATAATTCACCCCTCCACTTT. Translated, it gives CASTQTRPYNSPLHF.

CDR3 residues: CASSRDRNTEAFF. Here the CDR3 DNA reads TGTGCCAGCAGCAGGGACAGGAACACTGAAGCTTTCTTT. V usage is TRBV2 and J usage is TRBJ1-1; 7 bases map to TRBD1. V shed 6 bases, J shed 1 base, and the junction held 2 bases outside the gene matches. The germline V gene has CDR1 SNHLY and CDR2 FYNNEI. This CDR3 has 13 residues.

The chain carries TRBV13 and TRBJ2-1, with TRBD1 as a possible D gene (6 bases). The CDR3 runs to 15 residues. With 4 bases removed from V and 0 bases from J, the gap between germline ends came to 10 bases. In germline, CDR1 is PRHDT, CDR2 FYEKMQ (reference sequence). CDR3 in amino acids: CASSSDSNSYNEQFF. CDR3 nucleotide sequence: TGTGCCAGCAGCTCGGACAGCAACTCCTACAATGAGCAGTTCTTC. The complete variable domain, with remaining parts taken from reference TRBV13 and TRBJ2-1, reads AAGVIQSPRHLIKEKRETATLKCYPIPRHDTVYWYQQGPGQDPQFLISFYEKMQSDKGSIPDRFSAQQFSDYHSELNMSSLELGDSALYFCASSSDSNSYNEQFFGPGTRLTVL.

This clone was recorded only once. The chain links TRBV9 to TRBJ2-3; D gene unclear. The CDR3 consists of 14 residues. Trimming shortened V by 0 bases and J by 5 bases, and 10 bases separated the two germline ends. Germline V gene lookup returns CDR1 SGDLS and CDR2 YYNGEE. Here the CDR3 reads CASSVAPGGDTQYF. CDR3 bases: TGTGCCAGCAGCGTAGCCCCGGGTGGAGATACGCAGTATTTT.

The chain has TRBV2 and TRBJ2-7; tentatively, D is TRBD1 (6 bases). This CDR3 has 14 residues. Trimming cost V 7 bases and J 6 bases, with 19 bases left between them. Germline V gene sequence: CDR1 SNHLY, CDR2 FYNNEI. The CDR3 bases are TGTGCCAGCAACAGGGACATTTCTCGGTTCGAGCAGTACTTC. Its protein is CASNRDISRFEQYF.

The genes are TRBV6-2 or TRBV6-3 and TRBJ2-1; tentatively, D is TRBD1 (6 bases). Germline CDR1 reads MNHEY; CDR2 reads SVGEGT. V lost 2 bases and J 4 bases, leaving 9 bases between the germline ends. The CDR3 totals 14 residues. DNA of the CDR3: TGTGCCAGCAGTTACGATGGACAGTACAATGAGCAGTTCTTC. It codes for CASSYDGQYNEQFF.

In this sample, this clone turned up once. The chain is built from TRBV6-2 or TRBV6-3 and TRBJ1-1, with TRBD1 matching 7 bases. CDR1 and CDR2 from the germline V gene are MNHEY and SVGEGT. This CDR3 is 15 amino acids long. Trimming removed 0 bases from V and 4 bases from J; junction bases left unmatched: 5. Here the CDR3 DNA reads TGTGCCAGCAGTTACTCGACAGGGAGAGGCACTGAAGCTTTCTTT. The encoded protein is CASSYSTGRGTEAFF.

This chain connects TRBV5-1 to TRBJ2-5; D may be TRBD2 (5 bases). CDR3 length: 14 amino acids. Germline V gene data show CDR1 as SGHRS and CDR2 as YFSETQ. The V gene lost 6 bases and the J gene lost 3 bases, with 15 bases spanning the gap. Here the CDR3 reads CASNLMSGKETQYF. DNA of the CDR3: TGCGCCAGCAACCTGATGTCGGGAAAAGAGACCCAGTACTTC.

This clone was seen only once. The CDR3 bases are TGCGCCAGTAAAAATTCCGGGACAGGGGATGGCTACACCTTC. Protein product: CASKNSGTGDGYTF. The genes are TRBV5-1 and TRBJ1-2; TRBD1 matches 10 bases. The CDR3 totals 14 residues. The germline CDR1 and CDR2 sequences are SGHRS and YFSETQ. The junction had 10 bases not matched to a gene; V was cut back by 8 bases and J by 6 bases.

The V call is TRBV6-6, the J call TRBJ2-2; 12 positions match TRBD1. CDR1 is MNHNY and CDR2 is SVGAGI in the germline V gene (reference sequence). This CDR3 has 16 amino acids. V shed 2 bases and J 7 bases; nucleotides not matched to a gene: 5. CDR3 sequence reads: CASSYTGTGGFGELFF. CDR3 nucleotides: TGTGCCAGCAGTTACACCGGGACAGGGGGCTTCGGGGAGCTGTTTTTT.

The V and J genes are TRBV3-1 (or the pseudogene TRBV3-2) and TRBJ2-1; 7 bases match TRBD1. The CDR3 extends over 16 amino acids. Trimming took 5 bases from V and 7 from J; bases not matched to a gene: 14. CDR1 and CDR2 (germline): LGHDT, YNNKEL (reference sequence). CDR3 loop: CASSSTGTALTNEQFF. In DNA form, the CDR3 reads TGTGCCAGCAGCTCGACCGGGACAGCGCTTACGAATGAGCAGTTCTTC.

V and J are TRBV19 and TRBJ2-5, with D maybe TRBD1 (6 bases). CDR1 and CDR2 (germline): LNHDA, SQIVND (reference sequence). This CDR3 comprises 15 residues. Trimming left V 1 base short and J 4 bases short, with 13 bases between. CDR3 sequence (DNA): TGTGCCAGTAGTATAGGTTTGGGCAGGGGAGAGACCCAGTACTTC. Its protein product is CASSIGLGRGETQYF.

In its sample, this clone was seen once. Sequence at one end of the junction differs from germline and may be a read error. The chain joins TRBV7-8 to TRBJ2-3, with 14 bases fitting TRBD2. CDR1 is SGHVS, CDR2 FQNEAQ, per germline. This CDR3 spans 17 amino acids. The CDR3 region has the DNA TGTGCCAGCAGCTTAGATTCGTGGGGACTAGCGGGGGAGTCTAACGATTTT. It translates to CASSLDSWGLAGESNDF.

V and J are TRBV10-3 and TRBJ2-3, with D possibly being TRBD1 (6 bases). This CDR3 region has 15 residues. From germline, CDR1 is ENHRY and CDR2 SYGVKD. Trimming removed 2 bases from V and 1 base from J, with 10 bases in between. The CDR3 sequence is CAISEDRLGTDTQYF. The CDR3, as DNA: TGTGCCATCAGTGAGGACAGGTTGGGCACAGATACGCAGTATTTT.